This T cell receptor beta chain stems from a study of STAT5B mutations in CD4+ large granular lymphocyte leukemia. Using immunoSEQ multiplex PCR, the repertoire was profiled, and TCRdb retains in-frame clones only, with some absent. The profile shows 25,000 to 40,000 clones, roughly 79% of them singletons. Comments on this clone: Its antigen is currently unknown.

Whole-study findings and limits: Patient CD4-sorted repertoires stayed more clonal than healthy ones after leukemic-clone removal.

The ends lost 5 bases at V and 8 bases at J; junction bases unmatched: 12. Germline values: CDR1 MDHEN, CDR2 SYDVKM. The CDR3 runs 14 residues. This TCR came from a human donor in good health. Input material: CD4+ T cells from blood buffy coats. The chain is built from TRBV28 and TRBJ2-7, with 7 bases aligning to TRBD2. The CDR3 nucleotides read TGTGCCAGCAGTCTCCGGGACGGGGGGATGAAGCAGTACTTC. Encoded protein: CASSLRDGGMKQYF.